This TCR beta chain was captured in a study of shared clonotypes between healthy human individuals. Study-level results: The sole specimen, blood, was sampled, and tissue repertoires likely differ.

The naive CD8 fraction comprised CD45RO-negative cells positively selected for CCR7 and excluded terminally differentiated effector memory CD45RA+ cells. As for this clone: Its antigen is as yet unknown. Other DNA sequences of this sample code for an identical CDR3.

Germline lookup yields CDR1 SGDLS and CDR2 YYNGEE. With V trimmed by 3 bases and J by 2 bases, 1 base remained unmatched. The CDR3 runs 14 residues. The table came from immunoSEQ multiplex PCR; TCRdb's copy has only in-frame clones and leaves some out. The profile covers about 1,800,000 clones, with about 95% appearing a single time and approximately 1.2% taken by the ten largest. The material sequenced was naive CD8+ T cells sorted from blood. This sequence originates from a man aged 18 to 35 in good health. The chain employs TRBV9 and TRBJ2-2; TRBD2 aligns across 7 bases. CDR3 protein: CASSAGGNTGELFF. The CDR3, as DNA: TGTGCCAGCAGCGCGGGGGGAAACACCGGGGAGCTGTTTTTT.